Following are 28 T cell receptor beta chains from one sample sequenced in a study of control samples from healthy donors and cancer patients. TCRdb keeps only in-frame clones here, not all; method: immunoSEQ multiplex PCR. The sample carries 95,000 to 150,000 clones, about 83% recorded once. Sequences were obtained from blood. Receptors originate from a man under 40 in good health.

The chain is built from TRBV19 and TRBJ2-3, with D unclear. The germline V and J ends were trimmed by 10 bases and 2 bases, with 13 bases remaining between them. Germline V gene lookup returns CDR1 LNHDA and CDR2 SQIVND (reference sequence). The CDR3 extends over 13 amino acids. The CDR3 DNA reads as TGTGCCATTGCACGGCTGGACACAGATACGCAGTATTTT. This codes for CAIARLDTDTQYF. Full variable domain (outside the CDR3, taken from reference TRBV19 and TRBJ2-3): DGGITQSPKYLFRKEGQNVTLSCEQNLNHDAMYWYRQDPGQGLRLIYYSQIVNDFQKGDIAEGYSVSREKKESFPLTVTSAQKNPTAFYLCAIARLDTDTQYFGPGTRLTVL.

This chain links TRBV4-1 with TRBJ2-7, with 7 bases aligning to TRBD2. V shed 1 base and J 3 bases; nucleotides not matched to a gene: 6. The CDR3 is made up of 15 amino acids. Germline V gene data show CDR1 as MGHRA and CDR2 as YSYEKL. CDR3 nucleotide sequence: TGCGCCAGCAGCCAAGTCTCGCGGGGGAGCTACGAGCAGTACTTC. Protein product: CASSQVSRGSYEQYF.

The chain employs TRBV2 and TRBJ1-2, with TRBD1 matching 9 bases. This CDR3 has 15 residues. The V and J ends lost 6 bases and 5 bases, in that order; junction bases with no gene match: 10. Germline-derived CDR1 and CDR2 are SNHLY and FYNNEI. CDR3 residues: CASRSASTGGYGYTF. CDR3 bases: TGTGCCAGCAGATCTGCCTCGACAGGGGGTTATGGCTACACCTTC.

The rearrangement links TRBV19 to TRBJ1-3, with 9 bases fitting TRBD1. CDR1 LNHDA and CDR2 SQIVND come from the germline V gene (reference sequence). The CDR3 contains 14 residues. The J segment lost 2 bases and the V segment lost 10 bases, leaving 6 bases of the junction unmatched. The CDR3 region is CATVDRGTGNTIYF. The DNA of the CDR3 is TGTGCCACCGTGGACAGGGGAACTGGAAACACCATATATTTT.

This clone was counted a few times. This sequence joins TRBV30 and TRBJ1-2, with 7 bases aligning to TRBD1. There are 12 residues in the CDR3. V lost 4 bases, J lost 4 bases, and 3 bases stayed unmatched. Germline CDR1 GTSNPN, CDR2 SVGIG (reference sequence). CDR3 in amino acids: CAWNRGGYGYTF. Here the CDR3 DNA reads TGTGCCTGGAACAGGGGAGGCTATGGCTACACCTTC. Variable domain in full (rest from reference TRBV30 and TRBJ1-2): SQTIHQWPATLVQPVGSPLSLECTVEGTSNPNLYWYRQAAGRGLQLLFYSVGIGQISSEVPQNLSASRPQDRQFILSSKKLLLSDSGFYLCAWNRGGYGYTFGSGTRLTVV.

This clone showed up just once. The V and J genes are TRBV11-3 and TRBJ2-3; D remains ambiguous. Germline CDR1 SGHNT, CDR2 YENEEA. The CDR3 has 15 residues. V lost 2 bases and J lost 4, with 13 bases in between. CDR3 sequence (DNA): TGTGCCAGCAGCTTAAGGGCCCCCAGGCCAGATACGCAGTATTTT. Protein product: CASSLRAPRPDTQYF.

The chain has TRBV10-3 and TRBJ1-3; unclear D gene. CDR1 is ENHRY and CDR2 is SYGVKD in the germline V gene. The CDR3 consists of 15 residues. V lost 0 bases and J 8 bases, leaving 14 bases between the germline ends. The CDR3 is CAISESPSGEYTIYF. DNA of the CDR3: TGTGCCATCAGTGAGTCGCCCTCTGGGGAGTACACCATATATTTT.

The rearrangement uses TRBV3-1 (or the pseudogene TRBV3-2) and TRBJ1-2; tentative D call: TRBD1 (5 bases). The CDR3 consists of 17 residues. The V gene lost 0 bases and the J gene lost 5 bases, with 19 bases spanning the gap. Germline CDR1 and CDR2: LGHDT and YNNKEL (reference sequence). The CDR3 DNA sequence: TGTGCCAGCAGCCAAGATCGAGCATATCGGGGGGGGTATGGCTACACCTTC. It yields the protein CASSQDRAYRGGYGYTF.

The chain joins TRBV4-2 to TRBJ2-1; 7 bases are shared with TRBD1. Trimming took 5 bases from V and 9 from J; bases not matched to a gene: 7. The CDR3 loop spans 13 amino acids. Germline values: CDR1 LGHNA, CDR2 YNFKEQ. CDR3: CASSSDRSTEQFF. In DNA form, the CDR3 reads TGTGCCAGCAGCTCGGACAGGAGTACTGAGCAGTTCTTC.

The chain is built from TRBV5-6 and TRBJ2-5, with TRBD2 matching 8 bases. Unmatched junction bases numbered 6, after V lost 0 bases and J lost 2 bases. The CDR3 sequence is 16 residues long. Germline V gene sequence: CDR1 SGHDT, CDR2 YYEEEE. The CDR3 reads CASSLDPAGVQETQYF. The CDR3 coding sequence is TGTGCCAGCAGCTTGGACCCAGCGGGGGTACAAGAGACCCAGTACTTC.

V usage is TRBV2 and J usage is TRBJ1-4, with D possibly being TRBD1 (5 bases). Germline V gives CDR1 SNHLY, CDR2 FYNNEI. The CDR3 is 14 amino acids. With 3 bases removed from V and 8 bases from J, the gap between germline ends came to 13 bases. The CDR3, as DNA: TGTGCCAGCAGTGAGTCGGGACGAACGGAAAAACTGTTTTTT. Amino acid sequence: CASSESGRTEKLFF.

The chain uses TRBV27 and TRBJ1-5; D gene ambiguous. The length of the CDR3 is 14 residues. V was cut by 8 bases and J by 4 bases, with 15 bases left in between. Germline V lookup: CDR1 MNHEY, CDR2 SMNVEV (reference sequence). The CDR3 nucleotides are TGTGCCAGCCGTGACGGAAATCAAAATCAGCCCCAGCATTTT. Amino acid sequence: CASRDGNQNQPQHF.

This clone has a single count. The chain has TRBV7-2 and TRBJ1-1; D is undetermined. Trimming removed 3 bases from V and 7 bases from J, with 12 bases in between. This CDR3 comprises 13 residues. Per the germline V gene, CDR1 is SGHTA and CDR2 is FQGNSA. The CDR3 coding sequence is TGTGCCAGCAGCTTGGTCAATGGCGTTGAAGCTTTCTTT. As protein: CASSLVNGVEAFF.

V gene TRBV6-1 combines with J gene TRBJ1-2; D not resolved. Between the trimmed V and J ends, which lost 2 bases and 1 base, there was a span of 11 bases. CDR1 and CDR2 (germline): MNHNS, SASEGT. The CDR3 contains 15 residues. The CDR3 DNA reads as TGTGCCAGCAGTGAACAATCGGCCCGTAACTATGGCTACACCTTC. It yields the protein CASSEQSARNYGYTF.

The V and J genes are TRBV6-5 and TRBJ2-5; tentative D call: TRBD2 (5 bases). V lost 8 bases to trimming and J lost 0 bases, with 10 bases between them. This CDR3 has 13 residues. Germline-derived CDR1 and CDR2 are MNHEY and SVGAGI. CDR3 sequence reads: CASGRVYQETQYF. The CDR3 bases are TGTGCCAGCGGGCGGGTCTACCAAGAGACCCAGTACTTC.

The chain couples TRBV18 to TRBJ1-6; the D gene is possibly TRBD1 (6 bases). V lost 5 bases to trimming and J lost 8 bases, with 16 bases between them. The CDR3 runs 15 residues. Germline V gene sequence: CDR1 KGHSH, CDR2 LQKENI. Written as DNA, the CDR3 is TGTGCCAGCTCATCAGGGGCCCCGAGGGATTCACCCCTCCACTTT. Protein product: CASSSGAPRDSPLHF.

The chain couples TRBV2 to TRBJ2-1; maybe TRBD2 (7 bases). The CDR3 extends over 14 amino acids. Trimming pared 9 bases from V and 7 bases from J, leaving 19 bases between. The germline V gene encodes CDR1 SNHLY and CDR2 FYNNEI. CDR3 coding DNA: TGTGCCAGGGAGAGTGGGGGGGCCAGGAATGAGCAGTTCTTC. The encoded protein is CARESGGARNEQFF.

This clone was observed once. The chain has TRBV30 and TRBJ1-2, with D perhaps matching TRBD1 (6 bases). Germline V gene sequence: CDR1 GTSNPN, CDR2 SVGIG (reference sequence). The CDR3 runs 13 residues. Trimming removed 4 bases at V and 8 bases at J, with 17 bases between. In DNA form, the CDR3 reads TGTGCCTGGAATAGAGATCAGGGGCGGGGCTACACCTTC. Translation: CAWNRDQGRGYTF.

This chain uses TRBV20-1 with TRBJ2-5; no definite D call. V was cut by 4 bases and J by 1 base, with 7 bases left in between. This CDR3 comprises 12 residues. CDR1 and CDR2 from the germline V gene are DFQATT and SNEGSKA (reference sequence). Here the CDR3 DNA reads TGCAGTGCTAATGACCGCCAAGAGACCCAGTACTTC. Translated: CSANDRQETQYF.

This sequence joins TRBV12-5 and TRBJ1-1, with D unclear. Trimming cost V 7 bases and J 0 bases, with 12 bases left between them. CDR1 is LGHNT, CDR2 FRNRAP, per germline. The CDR3 sequence is 14 residues long. CDR3: CASALGGMNTEAFF. CDR3 nucleotides: TGTGCTAGTGCCTTGGGAGGGATGAACACTGAAGCTTTCTTT. The variable domain in full, with the rest retrieved from reference TRBV12-5 and TRBJ1-1, is DARVTQTPRHKVTEMGQEVTMRCQPILGHNTVFWYRQTMMQGLELLAYFRNRAPLDDSGMPKDRFSAEMPDATLATLKIQPSEPRDSAVYFCASALGGMNTEAFFGQGTRLTVV.

The chain combines TRBV30 with TRBJ1-6, with 7 positions matching TRBD1. Germline CDR1 is GTSNPN and CDR2 is SVGIG (reference sequence). Trimming cost V 2 bases and J 5 bases; bases outside gene matches: 3. This CDR3 has 14 amino acids. Written as DNA, the CDR3 is TGTGCCTGGAGTAAGGGGACAGATAATTCACCCCTCCACTTT. This codes for CAWSKGTDNSPLHF.

This chain connects TRBV4-1 to TRBJ1-2; D remains unclear. Germline V gene lookup returns CDR1 MGHRA and CDR2 YSYEKL. The germline V and J ends were trimmed by 0 bases and 2 bases, with 13 bases remaining between them. This CDR3 is 16 amino acids long. The CDR3 sequence is CASSQDEGSPNYGYTF. Written as DNA, the CDR3 is TGCGCCAGCAGCCAAGATGAGGGCAGTCCCAACTATGGCTACACCTTC.

The chain recombines TRBV3-1 (or the pseudogene TRBV3-2) with TRBJ1-6; D is possibly TRBD1 (5 bases). Trimming took 4 bases from V and 8 from J, leaving 15 bases between them. The CDR3 length is 15 residues. The germline V gene has CDR1 LGHDT and CDR2 YNNKEL (reference sequence). DNA of the CDR3: TGTGCCAGCAGCCTTGACAGCCAGCCGGATTCACCCCTCCACTTT. The encoded protein is CASSLDSQPDSPLHF.

V gene TRBV28 combines with J gene TRBJ2-2; possible D gene TRBD1, 5 bases. Germline V gene lookup returns CDR1 MDHEN and CDR2 SYDVKM. Trimming pared 5 bases from V and 5 bases from J, leaving 15 bases between. The CDR3 sequence is 15 residues long. The CDR3 loop is CASSDSQGNTGELFF. CDR3 DNA sequence: TGTGCCAGCAGTGATAGTCAGGGTAATACCGGGGAGCTGTTTTTT.

This clone has only one observation. The chain combines TRBV3-1 (or the pseudogene TRBV3-2) with TRBJ1-5, with a weak D call TRBD1 (5 bases). Germline lookup yields CDR1 LGHDT and CDR2 YNNKEL (reference sequence). With 8 bases removed from V and 4 bases from J, the gap between germline ends came to 12 bases. The CDR3 contains 13 residues. The CDR3 protein is CASRGGGNQPQHF. DNA for the CDR3: TGTGCCAGCCGTGGGGGTGGGAATCAGCCCCAGCATTTT.

The J gene is TRBJ2-5, the V gene TRBV6-2 or TRBV6-3, with TRBD1 as a possible D gene (5 bases). V lost 6 bases to trimming and J lost 0 bases, with 14 bases between them. This CDR3 is 15 amino acids long. Germline lookup yields CDR1 MNHEY and CDR2 SVGEGT. CDR3 DNA sequence: TGTGCCAGCAGCCCCGACAGTTTAAACCAAGAGACCCAGTACTTC. Its translation: CASSPDSLNQETQYF.

This sequence joins TRBV9 and TRBJ1-1; possibly TRBD1 for D (5 bases). This CDR3 region has 13 residues. The germline V gene has CDR1 SGDLS and CDR2 YYNGEE. Trimming removed 6 bases at V and 3 bases at J, with 12 bases between. The CDR3 nucleotides read TGTGCCAGCACCCCCGGGGCAGACACTGAAGCTTTCTTT. This translates into CASTPGADTEAFF.

With respect to this clone: Distinct nucleotide sequences in the sample also encode this CDR3. The chain carries TRBV18 and TRBJ1-1; a weak D match, TRBD1 (5 bases). Trimming pared 4 bases from V and 2 bases from J, leaving 8 bases between. This CDR3 spans 13 amino acids. The germline gives CDR1 KGHSH, CDR2 LQKENI. The CDR3 DNA follows: TGTGCCAGCTCACTCCAGGGAAACACTGAAGCTTTCTTT. Translation: CASSLQGNTEAFF.